The source of this TCR beta chain is a study of T cell responses to AZD1222 COVID-19 vaccine. V was trimmed by 2 bases and J by 5 bases, leaving 18 bases between them. This CDR3 contains 16 residues. The germline CDR1 and CDR2 sequences are ENHRY and SYGVKD. Using immunoSEQ multiplex PCR, the repertoire was profiled, and TCRdb retains in-frame clones only, with some absent. The table shows 100,000 or so clones, with roughly 90% occurring only once. The source of this sequence is an adult in good health. The sequencing here drew on peripheral blood, taken on day 0 of AZD1222 vaccination. This chain connects TRBV10-3 to TRBJ1-1; D is undetermined. CDR3 protein: CAISETRRARGTEAFF. In nucleotides, the CDR3 is TGTGCCATCAGTGAGACACGTCGGGCCCGGGGAACTGAAGCTTTCTTT.